The 32 T cell receptor beta chains presented below share a single source sample, sequenced in a study of T cell clonality in common variable immunodeficiency. Sequencing was performed with immunoSEQ multiplex PCR; in TCRdb, only in-frame clones are kept and a portion is missing. The sample presents about 40,000 clones, none singletons. The sequencing input was peripheral blood mononuclear cells. These receptors all stem from a person aged 18-69 years in good health.

This clone qualifies as medium-sized. The sequenced fragment ends 3 residues before the CDR3 boundary, so the rest is inferred from the germline J gene. The gene calls are TRBV5-1 and TRBJ2-4; the D gene is possibly TRBD2 (7 bases). Trimming removed 6 bases at V and 9 bases at J, with 10 bases between. Germline CDR1 SGHRS, CDR2 YFSETQ. The CDR3 runs to 11 residues. The part of the CDR3 DNA that was read is TGCGCCAGCAAGGGGGGGAGCATT. Translating gives CASKGGSI. The whole CDR3 sequence reads CASKGGSIQYF.

This clone has a count of ten or more. The read comes to an end 3 residues before the CDR3 does, leaving the germline J gene to fill in the end. The chain recombines TRBV11-2 with TRBJ2-1; D is unresolved. The germline V and J ends were trimmed by 3 bases and 6 bases, with 6 bases remaining between them. The length of the CDR3 is 12 residues. Germline V gives CDR1 SGHAT, CDR2 FQNNGV. CDR3 sequence: CASSFAGNEQFF. CDR3 DNA, as far as it was read: TGTGCCAGCAGCTTCGCAGGCAATGAG. The full variable domain, its missing parts supplied by reference TRBV11-2 and TRBJ2-1, is EAGVAQSPRYKIIEKRQSVAFWCNPISGHATLYWYQQILGQGPKLLIQFQNNGVVDDSQLPKDRFSAERLKGVDSTLKIQPAKLEDSAVYLCASSFAGNEQFFGPGTRLTVL.

This clone came up many times. Read data end 3 residues before the CDR3 end; the end is taken from the germline J gene. The rearrangement uses TRBV5-4 and TRBJ2-2; 12 bases align to TRBD2. CDR1 and CDR2 from the germline V gene are SGHNT and YYREEE (reference sequence). The J segment lost 7 bases and the V segment lost 4 bases, leaving 5 bases of the junction unmatched. There are 15 residues in the CDR3. The CDR3 sequence is CASSKTSGSVGELFF. The CDR3 DNA, read in part, is TGTGCCAGCAGCAAGACTAGCGGGAGTGTCGGGGAG.

This clone was detected many times. The read ends 3 residues shy of where the CDR3 ends; the end is completed using the germline J gene. J is TRBJ1-2 and V is TRBV5-4; TRBD1 aligns across 7 bases. There are 13 residues in the CDR3. V dropped 2 bases and J dropped 2; count of bases not matched to a gene: 0. Germline V gene sequence: CDR1 SGHNT, CDR2 YYREEE (reference sequence). CDR3: CASSFRGNYGYTF. Incomplete CDR3 DNA: TGTGCCAGCAGCTTCAGGGGGAACTATGGC.

This clone was found many times. From the germline J gene comes the end of the CDR3, since the read stops 3 residues before it. V is TRBV10-3 and J is TRBJ2-2, with 8 bases identical to TRBD2. The ends lost 7 bases at V and 1 base at J; junction bases unmatched: 5. Germline loops: CDR1 ENHRY, CDR2 SYGVKD. The CDR3 spans 15 residues. The CDR3 loop reads CAITPGGGNTGELFF. The DNA read from the CDR3 is TGTGCCATCACCCCCGGGGGGGGGAACACCGGGGAG.

This clone has at least ten counts. The read falls 3 residues short of the CDR3 end, and the missing part is taken from the germline J gene. V and J are TRBV30 and TRBJ2-2; 8 bases fit TRBD1. The CDR3 spans 14 residues. Germline V gives CDR1 GTSNPN, CDR2 SVGIG (reference sequence). Unmatched junction bases numbered 7, after V lost 5 bases and J lost 5 bases. CDR3 DNA (partial): TGTGCCTGGGGGTCCAGGGGGCGGACCGGGGAG. Translating it yields CAWGSRGRTGE. In full, the CDR3 reads CAWGSRGRTGELFF.

This clone was counted many times. The CDR3 extends 3 residues past the end of the read, so its final part is completed from the germline J gene. The V call is TRBV19, the J call TRBJ1-1; TRBD1 is a possible D gene (5 bases). This CDR3 comprises 12 residues. The germline V gene has CDR1 LNHDA and CDR2 SQIVND (reference sequence). Trimming stripped 10 bases from V and 3 bases from J, with 12 bases between. The CDR3 sequence is CATATGDTEAFF. The CDR3 DNA, read in part, is TGTGCCACCGCCACAGGAGACACTGAA.

In its sample, this clone was seen many times. Read data end 3 residues before the CDR3 end; the end is taken from the germline J gene. The chain is built from TRBV12-5 and TRBJ1-2; 10 bases agree with TRBD1. The CDR3 has 13 residues. Germline V lookup: CDR1 LGHNT, CDR2 FRNRAP. The CDR3 region is CASGLGPDRGYTF. CDR3 DNA, as far as it was read: TGTGCTAGTGGTTTGGGGCCGGACAGGGGG. Filled out from reference TRBV12-5 and TRBJ1-2, the complete variable domain reads DARVTQTPRHKVTEMGQEVTMRCQPILGHNTVFWYRQTMMQGLELLAYFRNRAPLDDSGMPKDRFSAEMPDATLATLKIQPSEPRDSAVYFCASGLGPDRGYTFGSGTRLTVV.

In its sample, this clone was seen many times. The read terminates 3 residues before the CDR3 end, so the remaining end is supplied by the germline J gene. V gene TRBV2 combines with J gene TRBJ2-5; 11 bases fit TRBD2. Per germline, CDR1 SNHLY and CDR2 FYNNEI. Trimming took 3 bases from V and 4 from J; bases not matched to a gene: 7. This CDR3 comprises 16 residues. The DNA read from the CDR3 is TGTGCCAGCAGTGACCCACTAGCGGGAGTTCGAGAGACC. The encoded protein is CASSDPLAGVRET. The full CDR3 is CASSDPLAGVRETQYF.

This clone occurred many times. The CDR3 protein is CASSGGTLAGGSYEQYF. The sequenced part of the CDR3 DNA is TGTGCCAGCAGCGGCGGAACTCTAGCGGGAGGCTCCTACGAG. The chain uses TRBV9 and TRBJ2-7, with 11 bases lining up with TRBD2. The sequenced fragment ends 3 residues before the CDR3 boundary, so the rest is inferred from the germline J gene. The J segment lost 0 bases and the V segment lost 3 bases, leaving 8 bases of the junction unmatched. This CDR3 spans 17 amino acids. CDR1 is SGDLS and CDR2 is YYNGEE in the germline V gene. Full variable domain (outside the CDR3, taken from reference TRBV9 and TRBJ2-7): DSGVTQTPKHLITATGQRVTLRCSPRSGDLSVYWYQQSLDQGLQFLIQYYNGEERAKGNILERFSAQQFPDLHSELNLSSLELGDSALYFCASSGGTLAGGSYEQYFGPGTRLTVT.

This clone was counted at least ten times. The read finishes 3 residues shy of the CDR3 end, and the germline J gene is used to complete it. J is TRBJ1-2 and V is TRBV19; TRBD1 agrees at 9 bases. The ends lost 6 bases at V and 4 bases at J; junction bases unmatched: 3. Germline values: CDR1 LNHDA, CDR2 SQIVND (reference sequence). The CDR3 consists of 13 residues. The CDR3 DNA, read in part, is TGTGCCAGTAGGAAGACAGGGGGCTATGGC. Translating it yields CASRKTGGYG. The full CDR3 protein is CASRKTGGYGYTF.

This clone was counted at least ten times. The read falls 3 residues short of the CDR3 end, and the missing part is taken from the germline J gene. This rearrangement joins TRBV20-1 to TRBJ2-7, with a tentative D call TRBD1 (6 bases). V lost 4 bases to trimming and J lost 2 bases, with 15 bases between them. This CDR3 has 14 residues. Germline V gives CDR1 DFQATT, CDR2 SNEGSKA (reference sequence). The CDR3 sequence is CSAISGVLTYEQYF. Incomplete CDR3 DNA: TGCAGTGCTATTTCAGGGGTCCTTACCTACGAG.

In its sample, this clone was seen many times. Read sequence stops 3 residues before the CDR3 end, and the germline J gene provides the missing end. The chain is built from TRBV19 and TRBJ1-3; no clear D. The CDR3 is made up of 11 amino acids. V was pared by 10 bases and J by 3 bases, with 7 bases between. CDR1 and CDR2 from the germline V gene are LNHDA and SQIVND (reference sequence). The CDR3 loop is CATSSGNTIYF. CDR3 bases read: TGTGCCACCTCCAGTGGAAACACC.

This clone has ten or more counts. The sequenced CDR3 bases are TGCAGTGGACAGGGTTATAGCAATCAGCCC. Protein product: CSGQGYSNQP. The full CDR3 protein reads CSGQGYSNQPQHF. The V call is TRBV20-1, the J call TRBJ1-5; 7 nucleotides agree with TRBD1. Coverage ceases 3 residues before the CDR3 finishes, and the germline J gene fills in the end. CDR1 DFQATT and CDR2 SNEGSKA come from the germline V gene (reference sequence). The CDR3 runs 13 residues. After removal of 7 bases from V and 0 bases from J, the junction contained 3 bases not matched to a gene.

This clone has ten or more counts. The read ends 3 residues early relative to the CDR3; the germline J gene fills the gap. The chain joins TRBV5-4 to TRBJ2-1; tentative D call: TRBD2 (5 bases). The CDR3 spans 13 residues. Germline CDR1 reads SGHNT; CDR2 reads YYREEE (reference sequence). V was shortened by 2 bases and J by 8 bases, with 11 bases between the two germline ends. The CDR3: CASSFEGLDEQFF. CDR3 DNA (partial): TGTGCCAGCAGCTTTGAGGGTTTGGATGAG. Full variable domain (remainder filled in from reference TRBV5-4 and TRBJ2-1): ETGVTQSPTHLIKTRGQQVTLRCSSQSGHNTVSWYQQALGQGPQFIFQYYREEENGRGNFPPRFSGLQFPNYSSELNVNALELDDSALYLCASSFEGLDEQFFGPGTRLTVL.

This clone was found many times. The CDR3 goes on 3 residues after the read ends, and that part is filled in from the germline J gene. J is TRBJ2-3 and V is TRBV4-1, with D possibly being TRBD1 (5 bases). Germline-derived CDR1 and CDR2 are MGHRA and YSYEKL. The length of the CDR3 is 18 residues. The V end was cut by 0 bases, the J end by 4 bases, with 20 bases between. CDR3 loop: CASSQEGGAGPGADTQYF. The sequenced part of the CDR3 DNA is TGCGCCAGCAGCCAAGAGGGTGGAGCAGGGCCGGGCGCAGATACG.

The sample holds many counts of this clone. Sequencing ends 3 residues short of the CDR3 end; the germline J gene provides the rest. The V and J genes are TRBV6-2 or TRBV6-3 and TRBJ1-2, with no clear D. The CDR3 has 14 residues. Germline V gives CDR1 MNHEY, CDR2 SVGEGT. Trimming removed 6 bases from V and 1 base from J, with 12 bases in between. This CDR3 is CASRIQDFNYGYTF. The covered CDR3 bases are TGTGCCAGCAGGATACAAGATTTTAACTATGGC.

This clone was observed many times. Read data end 3 residues before the CDR3 end; the end is taken from the germline J gene. The chain is built from TRBV7-3 and TRBJ2-1; D is possibly TRBD1 (5 bases). Looked up from germline, CDR1 is SGHTA and CDR2 is FQGTGA. V was shortened by 4 bases and J by 5 bases, with 15 bases between the two germline ends. The CDR3 has 15 residues. The chain's CDR3 is CASSSRTKRNNEQFF. The sequenced CDR3 bases are TGTGCCAGCAGCTCCCGGACAAAGAGGAACAATGAG.

To note about this clone: Read coverage stops 3 residues before the CDR3 terminus; the germline J gene supplies the remainder. The chain combines TRBV5-1 with TRBJ2-7, with 8 bases identical to TRBD2. CDR3 length equals 14 residues. The V gene end was trimmed by 0 bases and the J gene end by 4 bases; junction bases not matched to a gene: 3. CDR1 SGHRS and CDR2 YFSETQ come from the germline V gene. This CDR3 is CASSLAASGYEQYF. The sequenced CDR3 bases are TGCGCCAGCAGCTTGGCGGCTAGCGGGTACGAG. Full variable domain (remainder filled in from reference TRBV5-1 and TRBJ2-7): KAGVTQTPRYLIKTRGQQVTLSCSPISGHRSVSWYQQTPGQGLQFLFEYFSETQRNKGNFPGRFSGRQFSNSRSEMNVSTLELGDSALYLCASSLAASGYEQYFGPGTRLTVT.

Ten or more counts support this clone. Read data end 3 residues before the CDR3 end; the end is taken from the germline J gene. V usage is TRBV20-1 and J usage is TRBJ1-2, with 7 positions matching TRBD1. J was trimmed by 5 bases and V by 3 bases; bases with no gene match: 6. This CDR3 is 13 amino acids long. Germline-derived CDR1 and CDR2 are DFQATT and SNEGSKA (reference sequence). The CDR3 region is CSARRDSYYGYTF. The part of the CDR3 DNA that was read is TGCAGTGCTAGGAGGGACAGCTATTATGGC.

This clone was seen many times. The CDR3 end lies 3 residues beyond the end of the read and is filled in from the germline J gene. The chain carries TRBV5-1 and TRBJ1-1; D is undetermined. CDR3 length equals 14 residues. Trimming cost V 5 bases and J 0 bases, with 11 bases left between them. Germline V gives CDR1 SGHRS, CDR2 YFSETQ. CDR3 DNA (partial): TGCGCCAGCAGAGTGGCAAGTCTGAACACTGAA. Encoded protein: CASRVASLNTE. The whole CDR3 sequence reads CASRVASLNTEAFF.

This clone was observed at least ten times. Read data end 3 residues before the CDR3 end; the end is taken from the germline J gene. The chain uses TRBV5-6 and TRBJ2-7; D remains ambiguous. The germline V and J ends were trimmed by 0 bases and 6 bases, with 4 bases remaining between them. The CDR3 contains 11 residues. The germline gives CDR1 SGHDT, CDR2 YYEEEE. The CDR3 DNA, read in part, is TGTGCCAGCAGCTTGGGCGGCGAG. It codes for CASSLGGE. The CDR3, in full, reads CASSLGGEQYF.

This clone was found many times. The CDR3 extends 3 residues past the end of the read, so its final part is completed from the germline J gene. This chain connects TRBV20-1 to TRBJ1-1; D is perhaps TRBD1 (5 bases). Deletions cut 3 bases from V and 6 bases from J, with 14 bases between. Germline V gives CDR1 DFQATT, CDR2 SNEGSKA (reference sequence). The CDR3 runs 13 residues. Partial CDR3 DNA: TGCAGTGCTAGCCCTTGGAGGGGCCCTGAA. Amino acid sequence: CSASPWRGPE. From start to end, the CDR3 is CSASPWRGPEAFF.

This clone was recorded many times. The read ends 3 residues shy of where the CDR3 ends; the end is completed using the germline J gene. The chain has TRBV5-4 and TRBJ1-1, with 10 bases aligning to TRBD1. Germline assignment: CDR1 SGHNT and CDR2 YYREEE (reference sequence). The CDR3 sequence is 15 residues long. V lost 4 bases to trimming and J lost 5 bases; unmatched junction nucleotides: 8. CDR3 DNA, as far as it was read: TGTGCCAGCAGCGCCGGGACAGGGGTTATGACTGAA. This codes for CASSAGTGVMTE. The full CDR3 protein reads CASSAGTGVMTEAFF.

This clone was seen at least ten times. The CDR3 goes on 3 residues after the read ends, and that part is filled in from the germline J gene. This chain uses TRBV29-1 with TRBJ1-2; TRBD1 might be the D (5 bases). The CDR3 loop spans 11 amino acids. The V and J ends lost 4 bases and 7 bases respectively, with 10 bases between them. CDR1 is SQVTM and CDR2 is ANQGSEA in the germline V gene. The CDR3 bases that were read are TGCAGCGTTGGCCAGGGAGGTGGC. This sequence encodes CSVGQGGG. The full CDR3 protein is CSVGQGGGYTF.

In this sample, this clone turned up many times. Mismatch with germline at one junction end may stem from a read error. Incomplete CDR3 DNA: TGCGCCAGCAGCCAGACAGGGGGCAACCAGCCC. As protein: CASSQTGGNQP. The entire CDR3 reads CASSQTGGNQPQHF. V gene TRBV5-1 combines with J gene TRBJ1-5, with 10 bases matching TRBD1. The read is 3 residues too short to cover the CDR3 end, so that end is filled in from the germline J gene. CDR3 length: 14 residues. Germline V gene sequence: CDR1 SGHRS, CDR2 YFSETQ.

This clone appeared many times. The CDR3 end falls 3 residues outside the read, so it is completed with the germline J gene. V and J are TRBV5-1 and TRBJ1-4; D unresolved. Germline V lookup: CDR1 SGHRS, CDR2 YFSETQ. V was clipped by 4 bases and J by 0 bases, with 13 bases between them. This CDR3 comprises 16 residues. CDR3 in amino acids: CASSPGRVPTNEKLFF. CDR3 DNA (partial): TGCGCCAGCAGCCCCGGAAGGGTCCCAACTAATGAAAAA.

This clone was counted ten times or more. The CDR3 loop reads CAWSGSVTGNSPLHF. CDR3 DNA, as far as it was read: TGTGCCTGGAGTGGAAGCGTTACGGGTAATTCACCC. This sequence joins TRBV30 and TRBJ1-6; D ambiguous. The observed sequence ends 3 residues before the CDR3 terminus, with the missing tail filled in from the germline J gene. V gave up 1 base and J gave up 6 bases, with 13 bases separating them. The length of the CDR3 is 15 residues. The V gene's germline CDR1 is GTSNPN and CDR2 SVGIG (reference sequence).

This clone was seen a few times. The read terminates 3 residues ahead of where the CDR3 ends, so the germline J gene completes it. The genes are TRBV2 and TRBJ2-5, with D possibly being TRBD1 (5 bases). Deletions cut 1 base from V and 0 bases from J, with 12 bases between. The CDR3 totals 16 residues. Germline V gives CDR1 SNHLY, CDR2 FYNNEI. The CDR3 DNA, read in part, is TGTGCCAGCAGTGAAGATACTGTAGGGGACCAAGAGACC. Its protein is CASSEDTVGDQET. The complete CDR3 reads CASSEDTVGDQETQYF.

This clone was detected ten times or more. This CDR3 is CSVVRAQSEAFF. The covered CDR3 bases are TGCAGCGTTGTCAGGGCCCAGTCTGAA. The chain employs TRBV29-1 and TRBJ1-1, with D possibly being TRBD1 (5 bases). From the germline J gene comes the end of the CDR3, since the read stops 3 residues before it. The germline V and J ends were trimmed by 4 bases and 6 bases, with 12 bases remaining between them. Germline V lookup: CDR1 SQVTM, CDR2 ANQGSEA. The CDR3 spans 12 residues.

In this sample, this clone turned up many times. The DNA ends 3 residues before the CDR3 does, and the rest of the CDR3 is filled in from the germline J gene. The chain combines TRBV11-2 with TRBJ2-5; tentative D call: TRBD1 (6 bases). Looked up from germline, CDR1 is SGHAT and CDR2 is FQNNGV. The CDR3 contains 15 residues. V was clipped by 2 bases and J by 5 bases, with 15 bases between them. The CDR3 loop is CASSLTPGEWETQYF. The covered CDR3 bases are TGTGCCAGCAGCTTAACCCCAGGGGAGTGGGAGACC.

This clone was detected ten times or more. Coverage ceases 3 residues before the CDR3 finishes, and the germline J gene fills in the end. This chain uses TRBV13 with TRBJ2-2; 15 bases line up with TRBD2. The CDR3 length is 19 residues. CDR1 and CDR2 (germline): PRHDT, FYEKMQ (reference sequence). Trimming cost V 2 bases and J 3 bases; bases outside gene matches: 7. The CDR3 region is CASSLHGLAGGPDTGELFF. The covered CDR3 bases are TGTGCCAGCAGCTTACACGGACTAGCGGGGGGGCCGGACACCGGGGAG.